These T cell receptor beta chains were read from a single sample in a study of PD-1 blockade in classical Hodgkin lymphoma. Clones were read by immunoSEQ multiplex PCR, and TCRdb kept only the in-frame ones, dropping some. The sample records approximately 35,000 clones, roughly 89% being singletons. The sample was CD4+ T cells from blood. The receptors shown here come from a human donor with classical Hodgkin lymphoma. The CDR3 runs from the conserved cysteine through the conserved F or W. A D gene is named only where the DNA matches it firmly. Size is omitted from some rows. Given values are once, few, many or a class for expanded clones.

TGTGCCAGCAGTGCCGACACCTACGAGCAGTACTTC	CASSADTYEQYF	NA	TRBV2	NA	TRBJ2-7
TGCGCCAGCAGCCAAGCGGGACAGGGGGAGGGCACCGGGGAGCTGTTTTTT	CASSQAGQGEGTGELFF	NA	TRBV4-3	TRBD1	TRBJ2-2
TGTGCCAGCAGCGGCGGAGGGGGCATCAATCAGCCCCAGCATTTT	CASSGGGGINQPQHF	NA	TRBV5-5	TRBD1	TRBJ1-5
TGCAGCGTTGGGAGGGGAAACACTGAAGCTTTCTTT	CSVGRGNTEAFF	NA	TRBV29-1	NA	TRBJ1-1
TGCGCCAGCATTCGGAGACAGGGGGCGAACACTGAAGCTTTCTTT	CASIRRQGANTEAFF	NA	TRBV23-1	TRBD1	TRBJ1-1
TGTGCCAGCAGTCTTATCAACTATGGCTACACCTTC	CASSLINYGYTF	NA	TRBV28	NA	TRBJ1-2
TGTGCCAGCCAGCGAGACAGTGGCTCCTACGAGCAGTACTTC	CASQRDSGSYEQYF	NA	TRBV6-1	NA	TRBJ2-7
TGTGCCAGTACTTCACAGGGGGCTGGGAATCAGCCCCAGCATTTT	CASTSQGAGNQPQHF	NA	TRBV19	TRBD1	TRBJ1-5
TGTGCCAGCAGCCCACCGGGAGCCTATAATTCACCCCTCCACTTT	CASSPPGAYNSPLHF	few	TRBV5-4	NA	TRBJ1-6
TGTGCCATCAGTGAGTCAGGGACACTATCTGGGGCCAACGTCCTGACTTTC	CAISESGTLSGANVLTF	NA	TRBV10-3	NA	TRBJ2-6
TGCGCCAGCAGCCAGGGGGTGGGGGACTATGGCTACACCTTC	CASSQGVGDYGYTF	NA	TRBV4-3	NA	TRBJ1-2
TGTGCCAGCAGTTACGACTGGGGAAACACCATATATTTT	CASSYDWGNTIYF	once	TRBV6-5	NA	TRBJ1-3
TGTGCCAGTAGTAAACTAGCGGGATCTCACGAGCAGTACTTC	CASSKLAGSHEQYF	NA	TRBV19	TRBD2	TRBJ2-7
TGTGCCAGTCGGACAGTGAACACTGAAGCTTTCTTT	CASRTVNTEAFF	NA	TRBV6-5	NA	TRBJ1-1
TGCGCCAGCAGCTTGTTCGGAGAGACCCAGTACTTC	CASSLFGETQYF	NA	TRBV5-1	NA	TRBJ2-5
TGTGCCAGCAGCTTCGGGACTGGCGAGCCCCAGCATTTT	CASSFGTGEPQHF	once	TRBV7-6	NA	TRBJ1-5
TGTGCCAGCAGTTCCAACAGGGGAGGTTATGGCTACACCTTC	CASSSNRGGYGYTF	NA	TRBV28	TRBD1	TRBJ1-2
TGTGCCAGCAGGGGGGGGCTGAACACTGAAGCTTTCTTT	CASRGGLNTEAFF	NA	TRBV28	NA	TRBJ1-1
TGTGCCAGCAGCTTAGCCCGGACTAGCATATACGAGCAGTACTTC	CASSLARTSIYEQYF	NA	TRBV7-9	TRBD2	TRBJ2-7
TGTGCCAGCAGTGGCGTAGGCCTCATTGGGGAAAAACTGTTTTTT	CASSGVGLIGEKLFF	few	TRBV2	NA	TRBJ1-4
TGTGCCAGCATGGGAAGCTCTGGGGCCAACGTCCTGACTTTC	CASMGSSGANVLTF	NA	TRBV28	NA	TRBJ2-6
TGTGCCAGTAGCCCGGACAGGGGGCCCTATGGCTACACCTTC	CASSPDRGPYGYTF	NA	TRBV19	TRBD1	TRBJ1-2
TGTGCCTGGACCTCAGGGGTGTCGACAGATACGCAGTATTTT	CAWTSGVSTDTQYF	NA	TRBV30	NA	TRBJ2-3
TGTGCCACCGCTGGTCAGCCCAGGGGAGCCTATGAGCAGTTCTTC	CATAGQPRGAYEQFF	NA	TRBV15	NA	TRBJ2-1
TGTGCCAGCAGTTTACCTGGACTAGCGGGAGCCTACGAGCAGTACTTC	CASSLPGLAGAYEQYF	NA	TRBV28	TRBD2	TRBJ2-7
TGTGCCAGCAGCCCACGACCGAGAGGGCTCTACAATGAGCAGTTCTTC	CASSPRPRGLYNEQFF	NA	TRBV11-2	NA	TRBJ2-1
TGCGCCAGCAGCTTGGTTCCAGGCCCAAGCTCCTACGAGCAGTACTTC	CASSLVPGPSSYEQYF	NA	TRBV5-1	NA	TRBJ2-7
TGTGCCAGCAGCGTAGGGGCTAGCGGGAGCCACATTCAGTACTTC	CASSVGASGSHIQYF	NA	TRBV9	TRBD2	TRBJ2-4
TGTGCTCGCCCTGGGCATAGCGAGCAGTACTTC	CARPGHSEQYF	NA	TRBV12-5	NA	TRBJ2-7
TGTGCCAGTAGTATCCCCGGGACAGGGACCGGGGAGCTGTTTTTT	CASSIPGTGTGELFF	NA	TRBV19	TRBD1	TRBJ2-2
TGTGCCATCTCCGGAAAAAAGGGCCCGACGGCCGCTGAAGCTTTCTTT	CAISGKKGPTAAEAFF	NA	TRBV10-3	NA	TRBJ1-1
TGTGCCAGCAGAACGGGGATACTCAATGAGCAGTTCTTC	CASRTGILNEQFF	NA	TRBV6-4	NA	TRBJ2-1
TGTGCCAGCAGTTTAAATGGCGCAGGGGGTAATGAAAAACTGTTTTTT	CASSLNGAGGNEKLFF	once	TRBV28	TRBD1	TRBJ1-4
TGTGCCAGCAGCCCGCCTGGACGGCTGAATTCACCCCTCCACTTT	CASSPPGRLNSPLHF	few	TRBV2	NA	TRBJ1-6
TGTGCCAGCAGTTTTTTTCCAGGGGGGGTCGGCAATCAGCCCCAGCATTTT	CASSFFPGGVGNQPQHF	NA	TRBV28	TRBD1	TRBJ1-5
TGTGCCAGCTCACCAGTAGTGTCAGGGCTCGGCTACACCTTC	CASSPVVSGLGYTF	NA	TRBV18	NA	TRBJ1-2
TGCGCCACCTCTCGGGACAGGGGGCTTGGGGCCAACGTCCTGACTTTC	CATSRDRGLGANVLTF	NA	TRBV10-1	TRBD1	TRBJ2-6
TGTGCCAGCAGCTTAGCGCCGGGGTCCAACTATGGCTACACCTTC	CASSLAPGSNYGYTF	few	TRBV7-7	NA	TRBJ1-2
TGTGCCAGCAAGAAGGAAGGGAACAGGGGAGGCACTGAAGCTTTCTTT	CASKKEGNRGGTEAFF	NA	TRBV2	TRBD1	TRBJ1-1
TGTGCCAGCAGTAACGACAGGGGACAGTACTTC	CASSNDRGQYF	NA	TRBV6-5	TRBD1	TRBJ2-7
TGTGCCAGCAGCCCGGGACTAGCGGGAGGAAGCACAGATACGCAGTATTTT	CASSPGLAGGSTDTQYF	NA	TRBV11-3	TRBD2	TRBJ2-3
TGTGCCTGGAGTGTACGGGAGACCCAGTACTTC	CAWSVRETQYF	NA	TRBV30	NA	TRBJ2-5
TGTGCCAGCAGCCGGTCGGACAGCCAAAATGAAAAACTGTTTTTT	CASSRSDSQNEKLFF	few	TRBV6-5	NA	TRBJ1-4